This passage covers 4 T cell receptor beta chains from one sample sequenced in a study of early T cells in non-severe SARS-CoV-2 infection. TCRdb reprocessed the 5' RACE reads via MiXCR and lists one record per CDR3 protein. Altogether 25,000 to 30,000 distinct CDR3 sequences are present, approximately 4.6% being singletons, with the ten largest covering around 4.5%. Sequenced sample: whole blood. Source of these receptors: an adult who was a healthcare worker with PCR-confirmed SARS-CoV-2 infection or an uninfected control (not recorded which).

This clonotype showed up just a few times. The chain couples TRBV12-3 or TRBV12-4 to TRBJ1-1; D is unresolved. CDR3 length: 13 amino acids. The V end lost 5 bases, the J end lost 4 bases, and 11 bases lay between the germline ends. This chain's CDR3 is CASSLAPGTEAFF. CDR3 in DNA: TGTGCCAGCAGTCTGGCCCCGGGCACTGAAGCTTTCTTT.

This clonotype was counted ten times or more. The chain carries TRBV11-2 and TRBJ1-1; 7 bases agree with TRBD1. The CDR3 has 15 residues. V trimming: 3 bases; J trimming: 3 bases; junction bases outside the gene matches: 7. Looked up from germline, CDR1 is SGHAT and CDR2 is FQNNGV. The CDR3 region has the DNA TGTGCCAGCAGCTTTATGACAGGGACCTACACTGAAGCTTTCTTT. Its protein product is CASSFMTGTYTEAFF. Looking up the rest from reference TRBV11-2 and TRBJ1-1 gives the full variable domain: EAGVAQSPRYKIIEKRQSVAFWCNPISGHATLYWYQQILGQGPKLLIQFQNNGVVDDSQLPKDRFSAERLKGVDSTLKIQPAKLEDSAVYLCASSFMTGTYTEAFFGQGTRLTVV.

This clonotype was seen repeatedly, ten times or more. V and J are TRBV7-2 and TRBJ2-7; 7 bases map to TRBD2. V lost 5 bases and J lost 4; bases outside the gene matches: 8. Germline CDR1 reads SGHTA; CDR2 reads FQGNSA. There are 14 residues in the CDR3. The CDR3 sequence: CASSLPGGSYEQYF. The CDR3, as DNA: TGTGCCAGCAGCCTCCCCGGGGGGAGTTACGAGCAGTACTTC.

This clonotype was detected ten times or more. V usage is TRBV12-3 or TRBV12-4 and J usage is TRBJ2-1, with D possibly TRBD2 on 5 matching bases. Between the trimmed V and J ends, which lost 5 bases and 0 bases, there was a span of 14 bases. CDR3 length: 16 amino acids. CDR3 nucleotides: TGTGCCAGCAGTGGACTGGTGGGAAGCTCCTACAATGAGCAGTTCTTC. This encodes CASSGLVGSSYNEQFF.